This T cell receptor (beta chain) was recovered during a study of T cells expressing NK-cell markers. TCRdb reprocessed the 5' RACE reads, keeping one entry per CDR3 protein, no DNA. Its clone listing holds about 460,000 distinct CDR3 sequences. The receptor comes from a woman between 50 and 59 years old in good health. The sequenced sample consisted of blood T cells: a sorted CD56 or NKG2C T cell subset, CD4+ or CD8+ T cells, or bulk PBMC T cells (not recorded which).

CDR3 residues: CSARTTGVNTGELFF. V is TRBV20-1 and J is TRBJ2-2; TCRdb reports TRBD1, a call that lacks DNA to check it against. CDR1 is DFQATT and CDR2 is SNEGSKA in the germline V gene (reference sequence). The CDR3 is made up of 15 amino acids.